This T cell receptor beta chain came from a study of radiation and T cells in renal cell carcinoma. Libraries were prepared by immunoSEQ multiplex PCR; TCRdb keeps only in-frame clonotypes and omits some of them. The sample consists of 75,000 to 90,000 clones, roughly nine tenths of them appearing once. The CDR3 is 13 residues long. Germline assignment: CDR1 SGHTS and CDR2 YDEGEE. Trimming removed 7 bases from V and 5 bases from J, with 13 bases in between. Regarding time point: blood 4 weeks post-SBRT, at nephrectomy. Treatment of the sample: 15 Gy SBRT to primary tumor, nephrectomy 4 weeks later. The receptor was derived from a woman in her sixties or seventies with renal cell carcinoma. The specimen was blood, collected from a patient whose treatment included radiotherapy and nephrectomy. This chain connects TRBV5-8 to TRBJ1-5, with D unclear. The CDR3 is CASGLAQHQPQHF. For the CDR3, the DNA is TGTGCCAGCGGCCTAGCACAGCATCAGCCCCAGCATTTT.